One T cell receptor beta chain is described in this entry. V lost 1 base, J lost 6 bases, and 10 bases lay in between. Germline assignment: CDR1 LNHNV and CDR2 YYDKDF (reference sequence). The length of the CDR3 is 13 residues. The sample belongs to a study of cytotoxic CD8 clonotypes in ibrutinib-treated CLL. The method was immunoSEQ multiplex PCR; TCRdb's version includes in-frame clones alone and lacks a portion of them. The sample consists of approximately 350,000 clones, about 64% of them appearing once. The sequences come from PBMCs, collected after 36 months of ibrutinib treatment. The chain links TRBV15 to TRBJ2-7; a weak D match, TRBD1 (5 bases). The sequence was collected from a human donor with chronic lymphocytic leukemia. This CDR3 reads CATSRAGWGEQYF. As DNA, the CDR3 is TGTGCCACCAGCAGAGCAGGGTGGGGCGAGCAGTACTTC.